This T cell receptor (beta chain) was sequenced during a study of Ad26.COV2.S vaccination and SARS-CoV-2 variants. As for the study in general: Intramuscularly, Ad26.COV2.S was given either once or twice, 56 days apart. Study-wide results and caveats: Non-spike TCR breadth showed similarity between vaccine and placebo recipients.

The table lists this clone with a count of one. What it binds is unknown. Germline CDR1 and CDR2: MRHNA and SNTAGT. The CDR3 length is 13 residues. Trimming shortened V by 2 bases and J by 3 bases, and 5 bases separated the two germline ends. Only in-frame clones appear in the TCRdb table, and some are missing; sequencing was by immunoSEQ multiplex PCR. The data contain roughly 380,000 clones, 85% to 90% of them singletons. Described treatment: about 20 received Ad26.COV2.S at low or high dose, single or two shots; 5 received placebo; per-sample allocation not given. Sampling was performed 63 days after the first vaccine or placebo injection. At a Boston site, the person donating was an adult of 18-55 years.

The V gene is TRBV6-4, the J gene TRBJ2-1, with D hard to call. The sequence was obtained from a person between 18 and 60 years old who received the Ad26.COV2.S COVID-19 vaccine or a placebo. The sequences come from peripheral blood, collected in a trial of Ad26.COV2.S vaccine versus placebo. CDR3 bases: TGTGCCAGCAGTGACACAATCTACAATGAGCAGTTCTTC. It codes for CASSDTIYNEQFF.